The next 26 T cell receptor beta chains were all read from a single sample in a study of cytomegalovirus exposure and HLA in healthy donors. The PCR had 60 Vbeta and 13 Jbeta primers. Only in-frame clones appear in the TCRdb table, and some are missing; sequencing was by immunoSEQ multiplex PCR. Seen here are about 220,000 clones, less than 85% observed once, and the top ten hold 0.6% to 0.65%. The sample taken for sequencing was PBMCs. These receptors originate from a man younger than 30 in good health and CMV-seronegative.

A few counts support this clone. V usage is TRBV6-1 and J usage is TRBJ2-4; 7 bases are shared with TRBD1. V lost 0 bases to trimming and J lost 7 bases; unmatched junction nucleotides: 9. The CDR3 length is 16 residues. The germline V gene encodes CDR1 MNHNS and CDR2 SASEGT. The CDR3 bases are TGTGCCAGCAGTGAAGCCAACAGGGGAATCGGGAACATTCAGTACTTC. Its protein product is CASSEANRGIGNIQYF.

The chain combines TRBV9 with TRBJ2-1, with TRBD2 matching 13 bases. Germline V gives CDR1 SGDLS, CDR2 YYNGEE. Germline trimming cut 2 bases from V and 12 bases from J; bases unmatched to any gene: 2. The CDR3 loop spans 13 amino acids. In DNA, the CDR3 is TGTGCCAGCAGCGTCGGGACTAGCGGGATGCAGTTCTTC. Translation gives CASSVGTSGMQFF.

The chain couples TRBV19 to TRBJ1-2; tentatively, D is TRBD1 (6 bases). V lost 3 bases to trimming and J lost 12 bases, with 14 bases between them. This CDR3 is built from 12 residues. Germline V CDR1 and CDR2: LNHDA, SQIVND (reference sequence). The CDR3 sequence is CASSIIQGRNTF. The CDR3 bases are TGTGCCAGTAGTATCATTCAGGGGAGAAACACCTTC.

A few counts support this clone. This chain uses TRBV5-6 with TRBJ2-7; 7 nucleotides match TRBD1. The germline gives CDR1 SGHDT, CDR2 YYEEEE. The V gene end was trimmed by 0 bases and the J gene end by 3 bases; junction bases not matched to a gene: 6. This CDR3 has 15 residues. The CDR3 region is CASSLAGQLNYEQYF. CDR3 DNA: TGTGCCAGCAGCTTGGCGGGACAGCTGAACTACGAGCAGTACTTC.

This clone was seen once. This sample includes further DNA sequences coding for the same CDR3. This chain uses TRBV11-2 with TRBJ2-7; 10 bases line up with TRBD1. V lost 5 bases and J lost 3; bases outside the gene matches: 1. The germline gives CDR1 SGHAT, CDR2 FQNNGV. This CDR3 is 13 amino acids long. CDR3 loop: CASSRDRGYEQYF. CDR3 nucleotide sequence: TGTGCCAGCAGCCGGGACAGGGGCTACGAGCAGTACTTC.

The chain uses TRBV27 and TRBJ2-1, with 9 bases fitting TRBD1. This CDR3 has 14 amino acids. Germline-derived CDR1 and CDR2 are MNHEY and SMNVEV (reference sequence). V shed 3 bases, J shed 15 bases, and the junction held 12 bases outside the gene matches. In nucleotides, the CDR3 is TGTGCCAGCAGTTTCGGCGGTTCTGGGACAGGGCGGTTCTTC. It specifies CASSFGGSGTGRFF.

This chain links TRBV5-4 with TRBJ2-5; a weak D match, TRBD2 (6 bases). V was trimmed by 4 bases and J by 5 bases, leaving 21 bases between them. Per germline, CDR1 SGHNT and CDR2 YYREEE (reference sequence). This CDR3 is built from 16 residues. CDR3 sequence reads: CASSPQRGGGMETQYF. CDR3 nucleotides: TGTGCCAGCAGCCCTCAACGTGGGGGAGGAATGGAGACCCAGTACTTC.

This clone has more than one count but fewer than ten. The CDR3 DNA sequence: TGCAGCGCACGGACTAACTCCTACGAGCAGTACTTC. It yields the protein CSARTNSYEQYF. This chain uses TRBV29-1 with TRBJ2-7, with D possibly TRBD2 on 6 matching bases. The ends were cut back, 7 bases at V and 0 bases at J, with 10 bases in the middle. The germline V gene has CDR1 SQVTM and CDR2 ANQGSEA. The CDR3 is 12 amino acids.

This rearrangement joins TRBV28 to TRBJ1-2; TRBD1 aligns across 9 bases. CDR1 MDHEN and CDR2 SYDVKM come from the germline V gene. This CDR3 comprises 13 residues. V lost 5 bases, J lost 10 bases, and 8 bases stayed unmatched. The DNA for the CDR3 is TGTGCCAGCAGTCCCCAGGGACAGGGAACCTACACCTTC. Translation: CASSPQGQGTYTF.

The chain combines TRBV5-6 with TRBJ2-3; 9 bases line up with TRBD1. The V gene's germline CDR1 is SGHDT and CDR2 YYEEEE. The CDR3 totals 15 residues. With 3 bases clipped from V and 2 bases from J, the junction kept 4 bases outside the gene matches. The chain's CDR3 is CASSSDRGNTDTQYF. As DNA, the CDR3 is TGTGCCAGCAGCTCCGACAGGGGGAACACAGATACGCAGTATTTT.

The V and J genes are TRBV18 and TRBJ1-2; 8 bases fit TRBD1. The CDR3 is made up of 15 amino acids. J was trimmed by 3 bases and V by 3 bases; bases with no gene match: 6. Per the germline V gene, CDR1 is KGHSH and CDR2 is LQKENI. The CDR3 loop reads CASSPGQGIHYGYTF. The CDR3 DNA reads as TGTGCCAGCTCACCCGGACAGGGTATTCACTATGGCTACACCTTC.

The chain links TRBV6-1 to TRBJ1-1; TRBD1 matches 10 bases. The CDR3 is made up of 15 amino acids. The V and J ends lost 5 bases and 3 bases, in that order; junction bases with no gene match: 6. Germline values: CDR1 MNHNS, CDR2 SASEGT. The chain's CDR3 is CASSFDRGLDTEAFF. In DNA, the CDR3 is TGTGCCAGCAGTTTTGACAGGGGGCTGGACACTGAAGCTTTCTTT.

The chain links TRBV28 to TRBJ1-1, with D tentatively TRBD1 (6 bases). This CDR3 is 16 amino acids long. The V end was cut by 1 base, the J end by 3 bases, with 15 bases between. CDR1 MDHEN and CDR2 SYDVKM come from the germline V gene. The CDR3 is CASSLLGGRVDTEAFF. CDR3 nucleotide sequence: TGTGCCAGCAGTTTATTAGGGGGACGTGTGGACACTGAAGCTTTCTTT.

V is TRBV6-5 and J is TRBJ2-1, with unresolved D. The CDR3 totals 15 residues. CDR1 is MNHEY and CDR2 is SVGAGI in the germline V gene. The V end lost 5 bases, the J end lost 5 bases, and 16 bases lay between the germline ends. CDR3 coding DNA: TGTGCCAGCAGTCTAATCCGGGTACTCCACAATGAGCAGTTCTTC. Its translation: CASSLIRVLHNEQFF.

This chain uses TRBV7-9 with TRBJ2-7; 11 bases fit TRBD1. V shed 4 bases and J 4 bases; nucleotides not matched to a gene: 6. Germline CDR1 and CDR2: SEHNR and FQNEAQ (reference sequence). The CDR3 length is 15 residues. For the CDR3, the DNA is TGTGCCAGCAGCTCAGGACAGGGGGCTTGGTACGAGCAGTACTTC. Translation: CASSSGQGAWYEQYF.

The chain recombines TRBV7-6 with TRBJ1-2; 10 bases match TRBD1. The CDR3 runs 18 residues. Germline CDR1 and CDR2: SGHVS and FNYEAQ. Trimming removed 5 bases from V and 4 bases from J; junction bases left unmatched: 16. The DNA for the CDR3 is TGTGCCAGCAGCCCGTCAACCGGGACAGGGGCCAGAACCTATGGCTACACCTTC. Its protein product is CASSPSTGTGARTYGYTF.

The chain combines TRBV5-4 with TRBJ2-2, with 13 nucleotides matching TRBD2. Germline V lookup: CDR1 SGHNT, CDR2 YYREEE (reference sequence). This CDR3 is 15 amino acids long. Trimming cost V 2 bases and J 7 bases; bases outside gene matches: 2. The CDR3: CASSFRTSGSGELFF. CDR3 DNA sequence: TGTGCCAGCAGCTTCAGGACTAGCGGGAGCGGGGAGCTGTTTTTT.

This clone appeared a few times. The genes are TRBV28 and TRBJ1-5; 10 bases line up with TRBD1. Looked up from germline, CDR1 is MDHEN and CDR2 is SYDVKM. J gave up 2 bases and V 8 bases, and 0 bases lay outside the gene matches. The CDR3 loop spans 13 amino acids. The CDR3 loop is CASGQGGNQPQHF. CDR3 DNA: TGTGCCAGCGGACAGGGGGGCAATCAGCCCCAGCATTTT. Full variable domain (rest looked up from reference TRBV28 and TRBJ1-5): DVKVTQSSRYLVKRTGEKVFLECVQDMDHENMFWYRQDPGLGLRLIYFSYDVKMKEKGDIPEGYSVSREKKERFSLILESASTNQTSMYLCASGQGGNQPQHFGDGTRLSIL.

The V call is TRBV19, the J call TRBJ1-1, with unresolved D. CDR1 and CDR2 from the germline V gene are LNHDA and SQIVND (reference sequence). The CDR3 totals 14 residues. The V gene lost 3 bases and the J gene lost 4 bases, with 12 bases spanning the gap. Written as DNA, the CDR3 is TGTGCCAGTAGTATGGGTCCCAGGCGCACTGAAGCTTTCTTT. Translating it yields CASSMGPRRTEAFF.

The chain carries TRBV28 and TRBJ2-7; perhaps TRBD1 as D (6 bases). CDR1 and CDR2 from the germline V gene are MDHEN and SYDVKM. CDR3 size: 15 residues. Deletions cut 5 bases from V and 2 bases from J, with 16 bases between. The CDR3 DNA is TGTGCCAGCAGTCCTGACAGGTCAACTCCCTACGAGCAGTACTTC. Protein product: CASSPDRSTPYEQYF.

The rearrangement joins TRBV27 to TRBJ1-1, with TRBD1 identical over 11 bases. The junction had 6 bases not matched to a gene; V was cut back by 8 bases and J by 4 bases. This CDR3 region has 14 residues. Germline V gene sequence: CDR1 MNHEY, CDR2 SMNVEV (reference sequence). The CDR3 DNA reads as TGTGCCAGCCGCTTGGGACAGGGGGTCACTGAAGCTTTCTTT. Its protein product is CASRLGQGVTEAFF.

This sequence joins TRBV2 and TRBJ2-1, with TRBD1 matching 8 bases. Per germline, CDR1 SNHLY and CDR2 FYNNEI. This CDR3 is built from 13 residues. V was clipped by 8 bases and J by 7 bases; unmatched bases: 7. CDR3 in DNA: TGTGCCAGCGTCCGGGACAGGAAAAATGAGCAGTTCTTC. Encoded protein: CASVRDRKNEQFF.

The rearrangement joins TRBV4-2 to TRBJ2-3, with 10 positions matching TRBD2. V dropped 6 bases and J dropped 4; count of bases not matched to a gene: 4. The CDR3 runs to 14 residues. The germline V gene has CDR1 LGHNA and CDR2 YNFKEQ. DNA for the CDR3: TGTGCCAGCAGGCTAGCGGGAGTATCAGATACGCAGTATTTT. Its translation is CASRLAGVSDTQYF.

The rearrangement uses TRBV5-1 and TRBJ1-2; possible D gene TRBD1, 6 bases. This CDR3 contains 13 residues. The germline CDR1 and CDR2 sequences are SGHRS and YFSETQ. V lost 0 bases to trimming and J lost 8 bases, with 11 bases between them. CDR3 residues: CASSLVAGDGYTF. The CDR3 DNA is TGCGCCAGCAGCTTGGTTGCAGGGGACGGCTACACCTTC.

The chain recombines TRBV29-1 with TRBJ2-2, with 11 positions matching TRBD2. With 4 bases clipped from V and 1 base from J, the junction kept 2 bases outside the gene matches. CDR1 SQVTM and CDR2 ANQGSEA come from the germline V gene. This CDR3 region has 15 residues. In DNA form, the CDR3 reads TGCAGCGTTGGTACTAGCGGGAGGAACACCGGGGAGCTGTTTTTT. Amino acid sequence: CSVGTSGRNTGELFF.

The rearrangement uses TRBV18 and TRBJ1-6; 7 bases match TRBD1. Looked up from germline, CDR1 is KGHSH and CDR2 is LQKENI. This CDR3 is built from 15 residues. V gave up 2 bases and J gave up 9 bases; unmatched junction bases: 7. The CDR3 is CASSPGQGDLSPLHF. The CDR3 nucleotides read TGTGCCAGCTCACCAGGGCAGGGGGATCTTTCACCCCTCCACTTT.